The 7 T cell receptor beta chains below all came from one sample that was sequenced in a study of T-cell memory formation after mild COVID-19. TCRdb re-derived calls from the 5' RACE reads in MiXCR, one entry per CDR3 protein. The table records about 140,000 distinct CDR3 sequences, about 14% of them present only once. What was sequenced was PBMCs or a T cell subset sorted from them (not recorded which). These receptors were taken from an adult woman who had mild COVID-19 (a few samples of this study predate the infection). Cell type and time point are not known.

This clonotype was seen a few times. V is TRBV2 and J is TRBJ1-1, with D possibly matching TRBD1 (6 bases). Trimming pared 6 bases from V and 1 base from J, leaving 15 bases between. The CDR3 totals 15 residues. Germline-derived CDR1 and CDR2 are SNHLY and FYNNEI. In DNA form, the CDR3 reads TGTGCCAGCAGCATTGACGGGGGCAGGAACACTGAAGCTTTCTTT. Its protein product is CASSIDGGRNTEAFF.

The J gene is TRBJ2-7, the V gene TRBV30, with a weak D call TRBD1 (6 bases). The CDR3 has 14 amino acids. The germline V gene encodes CDR1 GTSNPN and CDR2 SVGIG (reference sequence). The V and J ends lost 3 bases and 2 bases respectively, with 14 bases between them. DNA for the CDR3: TGTGCCTGGAGGGCTAGGGACATTACCTACGAGCAGTACTTC. It specifies CAWRARDITYEQYF.

The chain is built from TRBV5-1 and TRBJ2-7; D may be TRBD1 (5 bases). Germline V lookup: CDR1 SGHRS, CDR2 YFSETQ. Trimming left V 3 bases short and J 3 bases short, with 7 bases between. The length of the CDR3 is 12 residues. DNA of the CDR3: TGCGCCAGCAGCTCGGACAACTACGAGCAGTACTTC. Protein: CASSSDNYEQYF.

This clonotype was observed a few times. This rearrangement joins TRBV4-1 to TRBJ2-7; tentative D call: TRBD1 (6 bases). V was pared by 0 bases and J by 2 bases, with 14 bases between. The CDR3 is 16 amino acids. The germline V gene has CDR1 MGHRA and CDR2 YSYEKL. DNA for the CDR3: TGCGCCAGCAGCCAAGAGCCAGGGGTTCTCACCTACGAGCAGTACTTC. Encoded protein: CASSQEPGVLTYEQYF.

The CDR3 reads CASSISGTSGSYEQYF. CDR3 coding DNA: TGCGCCAGCAGCATTTCCGGGACTAGCGGCTCCTACGAGCAGTACTTC. The genes are TRBV5-1 and TRBJ2-7; 11 nucleotides agree with TRBD2. There are 16 residues in the CDR3. Germline CDR1 reads SGHRS; CDR2 reads YFSETQ. With V trimmed by 4 bases and J by 0 bases, 6 bases remained unmatched.

This clonotype was counted a few times. V usage is TRBV6-5 and J usage is TRBJ2-1, with 15 positions matching TRBD2. After removal of 0 bases from V and 10 bases from J, the junction contained 4 bases not matched to a gene. From germline, CDR1 is MNHEY and CDR2 SVGAGI. The CDR3 is 16 residues long. The DNA of the CDR3 is TGTGCCAGCAGTTACTCCCCCGGGACTAGCGGGAGGGAGCAGTTCTTC. Encoded protein: CASSYSPGTSGREQFF.

This clonotype was counted only a few times. The chain carries TRBV7-8 and TRBJ2-3, with 10 nucleotides matching TRBD2. V lost 4 bases to trimming and J lost 13 bases; unmatched junction nucleotides: 2. CDR3 size: 11 residues. The germline V gene has CDR1 SGHVS and CDR2 FQNEAQ. CDR3 amino acids: CASSYLAGEYF. CDR3 nucleotides: TGTGCCAGCAGCTACCTAGCGGGAGAGTATTTT. Filled out from reference TRBV7-8 and TRBJ2-3, the complete variable domain reads GAGVSQSPRYKVAKRGQDVALRCDPISGHVSLFWYQQALGQGPEFLTYFQNEAQLDKSGLPSDRFFAERPEGSVSTLKIQRTQQEDSAVYLCASSYLAGEYFGPGTRLTVL.